A selection of T cell receptor beta chains follows, all from one sample in a study of cytomegalovirus exposure and HLA in healthy donors. Repertoires were generated with immunoSEQ multiplex PCR, while TCRdb's copy carries only in-frame clones and drops some. The sample has about 52,000 clones; around 70% are singletons. Sequencing was carried out using PBMCs. Every receptor here comes from a man younger than 30 in good health and CMV-seronegative. Each CDR3 is given with its conserved first and last residue. Fields, in order: V gene, clone size, CDR3 protein. A row's size may be missing; if present it is once, few, many or a size class.

TRBV4-1 once CASSPLEQVAYNEQFF
TRBV2 NA CASNGLETETQYF
TRBV30 NA CAWREGTTEAFF
TRBV7-2 NA CASSSLAGEQFF
TRBV7-8 NA CASSLAQRTSTDTQYF
TRBV5-1 NA CASSLANPGTAAYEQYF
TRBV6-5 few CASSRWQGNTEAFF
TRBV5-1 few CASSWDRGEPYEQYF
TRBV6-6 NA CASSQGTGRYNEQFF
TRBV29-1 NA CSVEQREIPDTQYF
TRBV6-5 NA CASSYTGSGEQYF
TRBV5-4 NA CASSVGLADNEQFF
TRBV10-2 NA CASSERETDTQYF
TRBV27 NA CASSSQGIPYEQYF
TRBV27 few CARGGLTGELFF
TRBV2 NA CASRATTTFSNQPQHF
TRBV30 NA CAWGGGGGVGTEAFF
TRBV9 once CASERGYTF
TRBV6-5 few CASRPTGNNSPLHF
TRBV7-8 NA CASSSLVDREKLFF
TRBV30 NA CAWTVQETQYF
TRBV7-8 NA CASSSGTGGRSNQPQHF
TRBV5-4 NA CASSLARLADSSYNEQFF
TRBV25-1 few CASSVGTGEDTQYF
TRBV7-8 NA CASSVMVTGYQPQHF
TRBV30 NA CAWSTGWNQPQHF
TRBV7-2 NA CASSFWTVGMNTEAFF
TRBV7-6 NA CASSTDYNQPQHF
TRBV4-2 NA CASTPTGDRVETQYF
TRBV6-1 NA CASSGLSGEQYF
TRBV10-1 NA CASSSGTGPPNEQFF
TRBV4-3 NA CASSHDDRAGEQFF
TRBV7-9 once CASRSTGDRRVLDYGYTF
TRBV11-2 NA CASSLEGLGGTEAFF
TRBV29-1 once CSVVLYGTVSNQPQHF